The 3 T cell receptor beta chains reported below all come from one sample, sequenced in a study of CD8 T cells in ankylosing spondylitis. For these TCRs, the target antigens are not known. TCRdb reprocessed the 5' RACE reads with MiXCR, giving one entry per CDR3 protein. In the table there are some 450,000 distinct CDR3 sequences, roughly 17% of which are singletons. Overall study results and limits: Characteristic of ankylosing spondylitis blood, it appeared, was a TCR beta motif comprising roughly eight highly homologous variants.

Source material: blood, either unsorted or a sorted T cell fraction (not recorded which). These receptors were obtained from a male donor with ankylosing spondylitis.

The rearrangement uses TRBV12-3 or TRBV12-4 and TRBJ2-7; no reliable D call. V was trimmed by 6 bases and J by 4 bases, leaving 13 bases between them. The CDR3 is made up of 13 amino acids. CDR3 protein: CASSVGVSYEQYF. DNA of the CDR3: TGTGCCAGCAGCGTCGGCGTCTCATACGAGCAGTACTTC.

This clonotype was observed at least ten times. V gene TRBV5-1 combines with J gene TRBJ2-1; tentative D call: TRBD2 (6 bases). Germline V CDR1 and CDR2: SGHRS, YFSETQ. V was trimmed by 3 bases and J by 2 bases, leaving 9 bases between them. CDR3 length: 14 residues. Written as DNA, the CDR3 is TGCGCCAGCAGCTATCGACTAGCCTACAATGAGCAGTTCTTC. It specifies CASSYRLAYNEQFF.

The table lists this clonotype with a few counts. The DNA for the CDR3 is TGTGCCAGCTCCGACAGAATGCGGAGTAACAATCAGCCCCAGCATTTT. This codes for CASSDRMRSNNQPQHF. The rearrangement uses TRBV18 and TRBJ1-5; D possibly corresponds to TRBD1 (5 bases). Trimming took 6 bases from V and 3 from J, leaving 18 bases between them. The CDR3 spans 16 residues. Germline V lookup: CDR1 KGHSH, CDR2 LQKENI.